This TCR beta chain stems from a study of neoadjuvant nivolumab and ipilimumab in lung cancer. With regard to this clone: Antigen: not known.

Germline CDR1 and CDR2: MNHEY and SVGAGI. V was pared by 9 bases and J by 11 bases, with 8 bases of the junction left unmatched. There are 13 residues in the CDR3. Only in-frame clones appear in the TCRdb table, and some are missing; sequencing was by immunoSEQ multiplex PCR. The repertoire holds approximately 7,000 clones, with roughly 76% as singletons. Overall study findings and caveats: TCR sequencing covered a small number of samples. From pretherapy to surgery, tumor richness and clonality rose with dual therapy. Resected-tumor TCR richness correlated positively with pretherapy blood richness. Resected tumors had greater TCR richness and clonality than uninvolved lung.

This material consisted of tumor tissue, taken after neoadjuvant nivolumab, alone or with ipilimumab, at or shortly before surgery. This receptor was taken from an adult with non-small cell lung cancer. The chain carries TRBV6-5 and TRBJ1-6; 9 bases agree with TRBD1. The CDR3 spells CASGTGLRTPLHF. The CDR3 DNA reads as TGTGCCAGTGGGACAGGGCTGAGGACACCCCTCCACTTT.